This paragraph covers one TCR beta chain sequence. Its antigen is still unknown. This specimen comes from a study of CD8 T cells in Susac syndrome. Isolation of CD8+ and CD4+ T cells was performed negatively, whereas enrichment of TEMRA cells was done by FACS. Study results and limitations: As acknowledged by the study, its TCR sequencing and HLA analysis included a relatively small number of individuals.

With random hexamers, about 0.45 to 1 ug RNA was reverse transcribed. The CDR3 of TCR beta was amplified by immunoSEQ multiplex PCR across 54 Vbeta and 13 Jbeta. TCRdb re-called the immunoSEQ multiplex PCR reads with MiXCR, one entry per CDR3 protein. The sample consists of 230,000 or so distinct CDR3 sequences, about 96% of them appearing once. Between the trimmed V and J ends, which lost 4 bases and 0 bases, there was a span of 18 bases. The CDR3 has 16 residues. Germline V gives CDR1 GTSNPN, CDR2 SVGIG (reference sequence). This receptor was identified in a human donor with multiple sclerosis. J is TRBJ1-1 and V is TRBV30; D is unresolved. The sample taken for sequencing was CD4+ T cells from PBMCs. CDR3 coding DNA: TGTGCCTGGACTACGATGGGGAATAGGATGAACACTGAAGCTTTCTTT. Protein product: CAWTTMGNRMNTEAFF.